This TCR beta chain was recovered during a study of T cell repertoires in cytomegalovirus infection. About this clonotype itself: A much larger clonotype is one base distant, so this may be a read error.

One entry per CDR3 protein, called by TCRdb with MiXCR from the reads. This sample has under 850,000 distinct CDR3 sequences, with roughly 35% found just once. The source is a human donor in good health (CMV status not recorded). Some clones in this sample may be carry-over from other donors' samples. The sequenced sample consisted of PBMCs.

CDR3 loop: CAISDNSYEQYF. The CDR3 nucleotides read TGTGCCATCAGTGACAACTCCTACGAGCAGTACTTC. The chain couples TRBV10-3 to TRBJ2-7; D not resolved. Trimming left V 3 bases short and J 0 bases short, with 3 bases between. From germline, CDR1 is ENHRY and CDR2 SYGVKD. The CDR3 is 12 residues long.